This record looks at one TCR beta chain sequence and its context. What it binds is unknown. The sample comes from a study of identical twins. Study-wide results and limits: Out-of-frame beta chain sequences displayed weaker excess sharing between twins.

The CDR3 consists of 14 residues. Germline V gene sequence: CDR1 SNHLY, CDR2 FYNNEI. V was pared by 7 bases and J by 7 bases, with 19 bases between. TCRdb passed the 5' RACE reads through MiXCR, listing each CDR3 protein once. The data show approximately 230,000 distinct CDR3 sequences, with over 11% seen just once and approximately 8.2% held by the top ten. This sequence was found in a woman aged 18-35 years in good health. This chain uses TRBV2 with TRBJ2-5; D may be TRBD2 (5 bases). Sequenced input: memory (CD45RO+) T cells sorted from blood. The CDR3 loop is CASKAEKVEGTQYF. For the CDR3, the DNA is TGTGCCAGCAAGGCGGAGAAGGTAGAGGGGACCCAGTACTTC.